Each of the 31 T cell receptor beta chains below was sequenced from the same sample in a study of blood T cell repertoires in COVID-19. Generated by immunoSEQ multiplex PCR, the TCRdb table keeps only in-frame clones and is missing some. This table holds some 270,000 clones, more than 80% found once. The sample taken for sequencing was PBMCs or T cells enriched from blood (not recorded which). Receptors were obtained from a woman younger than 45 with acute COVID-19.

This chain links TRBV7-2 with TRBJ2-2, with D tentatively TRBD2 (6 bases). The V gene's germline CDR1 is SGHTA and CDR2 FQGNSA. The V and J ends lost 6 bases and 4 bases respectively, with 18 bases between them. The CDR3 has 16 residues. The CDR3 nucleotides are TGTGCCAGCAGGCCGCCGGGACTCAGATCCACCGGGGAGCTGTTTTTT. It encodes CASRPPGLRSTGELFF.

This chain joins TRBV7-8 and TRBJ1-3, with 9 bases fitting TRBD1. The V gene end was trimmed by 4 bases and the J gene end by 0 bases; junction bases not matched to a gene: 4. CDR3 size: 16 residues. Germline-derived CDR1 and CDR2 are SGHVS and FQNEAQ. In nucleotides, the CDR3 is TGTGCCAGCAGCTCAACGACAGGGGGCTCTGGAAACACCATATATTTT. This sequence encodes CASSSTTGGSGNTIYF.

The CDR3 sequence is CASTAGGSGNTIYF. CDR3 nucleotide sequence: TGTGCCAGCACTGCGGGGGGCTCTGGAAACACCATATATTTT. The gene calls are TRBV6-5 and TRBJ1-3; maybe TRBD1 (5 bases). Germline CDR1 and CDR2: MNHEY and SVGAGI. The CDR3 has 14 amino acids. The V and J ends lost 7 bases and 0 bases respectively, with 10 bases between them.

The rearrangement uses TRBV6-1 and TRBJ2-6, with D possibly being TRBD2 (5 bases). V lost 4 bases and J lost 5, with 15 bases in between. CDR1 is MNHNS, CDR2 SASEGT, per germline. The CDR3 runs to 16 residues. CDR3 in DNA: TGTGCCAGCAGTGCCGGGATCACCCCTTGGGCCAACGTCCTGACTTTC. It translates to CASSAGITPWANVLTF.

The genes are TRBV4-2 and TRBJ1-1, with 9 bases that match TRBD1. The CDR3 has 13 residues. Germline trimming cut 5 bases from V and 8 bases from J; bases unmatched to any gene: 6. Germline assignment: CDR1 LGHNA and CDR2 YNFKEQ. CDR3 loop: CASSVRTGEEAFF. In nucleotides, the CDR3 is TGTGCCAGCAGCGTCAGGACAGGGGAGGAAGCTTTCTTT.

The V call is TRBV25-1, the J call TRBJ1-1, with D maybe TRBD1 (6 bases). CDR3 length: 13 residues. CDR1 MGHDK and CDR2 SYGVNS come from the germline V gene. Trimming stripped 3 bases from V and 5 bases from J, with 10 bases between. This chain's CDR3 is CASSDPQGTEAFF. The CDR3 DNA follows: TGTGCCAGCAGTGATCCCCAGGGGACTGAAGCTTTCTTT.

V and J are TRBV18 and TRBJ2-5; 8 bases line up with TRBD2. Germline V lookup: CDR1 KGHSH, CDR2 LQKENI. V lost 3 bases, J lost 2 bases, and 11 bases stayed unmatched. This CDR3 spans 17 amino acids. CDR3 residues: CASSPWGSGASQETQYF. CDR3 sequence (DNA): TGTGCCAGCTCACCCTGGGGTAGCGGGGCATCTCAAGAGACCCAGTACTTC. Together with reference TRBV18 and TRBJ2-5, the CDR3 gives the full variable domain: NAGVMQNPRHLVRRRGQEARLRCSPMKGHSHVYWYRQLPEEGLKFMVYLQKENIIDESGMPKERFSAEFPKEGPSILRIQQVVRGDSAAYFCASSPWGSGASQETQYFGPGTRLLVL.

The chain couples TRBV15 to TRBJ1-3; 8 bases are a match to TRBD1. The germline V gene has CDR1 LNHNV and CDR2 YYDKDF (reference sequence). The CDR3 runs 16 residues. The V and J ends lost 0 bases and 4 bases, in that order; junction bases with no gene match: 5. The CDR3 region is CATSRDTGGAGNTIYF. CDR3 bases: TGTGCCACCAGCAGAGATACAGGGGGAGCCGGAAACACCATATATTTT.

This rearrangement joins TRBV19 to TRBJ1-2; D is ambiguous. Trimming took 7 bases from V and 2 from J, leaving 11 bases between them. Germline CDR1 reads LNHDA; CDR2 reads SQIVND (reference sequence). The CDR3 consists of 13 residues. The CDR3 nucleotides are TGTGCCAGTAACCCGACGGAGAACTATGGCTACACCTTC. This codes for CASNPTENYGYTF.

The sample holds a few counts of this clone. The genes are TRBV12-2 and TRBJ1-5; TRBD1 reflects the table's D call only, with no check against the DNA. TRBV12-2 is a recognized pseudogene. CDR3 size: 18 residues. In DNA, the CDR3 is TGTGCAAGTCGCCCTCTGGGACAGGGGGAGTTGGGTAATCAGCCCCAGCATTTT. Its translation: CASRPLGQGELGNQPQHF.

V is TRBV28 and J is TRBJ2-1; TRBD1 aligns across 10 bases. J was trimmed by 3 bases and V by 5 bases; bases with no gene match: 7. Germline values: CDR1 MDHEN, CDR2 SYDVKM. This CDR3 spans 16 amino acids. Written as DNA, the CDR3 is TGTGCCAGCAGTAAGAGGGGGACAGGGGACTACAATGAGCAGTTCTTC. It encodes CASSKRGTGDYNEQFF.

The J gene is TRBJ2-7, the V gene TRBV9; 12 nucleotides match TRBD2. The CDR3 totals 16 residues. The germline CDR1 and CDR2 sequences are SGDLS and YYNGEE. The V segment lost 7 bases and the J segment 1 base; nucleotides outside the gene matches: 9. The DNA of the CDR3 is TGTGCCAGCCCGCCTAGCGGGAGGGCCTATTCCTACGAGCAGTACTTC. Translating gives CASPPSGRAYSYEQYF.

Here the CDR3 DNA reads TGTGCCAGCAGCCAAGCAGGAGAGGGCCTCTACGAGCAGTACTTC. The encoded protein is CASSQAGEGLYEQYF. The rearrangement joins TRBV4-2 to TRBJ2-7, with a possible D match to TRBD2 (5 bases). Trimming stripped 1 base from V and 3 bases from J, with 13 bases between. CDR1 is LGHNA and CDR2 is YNFKEQ in the germline V gene. The CDR3 runs 15 residues.

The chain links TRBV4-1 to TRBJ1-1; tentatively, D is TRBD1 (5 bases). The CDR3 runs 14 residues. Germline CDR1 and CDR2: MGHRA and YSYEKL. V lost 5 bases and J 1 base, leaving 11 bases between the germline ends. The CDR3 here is CASSLRGGNTEAFF. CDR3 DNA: TGCGCCAGCAGCTTACGGGGGGGGAACACTGAAGCTTTCTTT.

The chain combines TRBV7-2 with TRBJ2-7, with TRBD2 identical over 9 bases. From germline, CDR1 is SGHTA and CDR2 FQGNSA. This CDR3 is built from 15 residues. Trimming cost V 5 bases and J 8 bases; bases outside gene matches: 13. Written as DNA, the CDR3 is TGTGCCAGCAGCCAAATAGCGGGAGAATCTTTTAAGCAGTACTTC. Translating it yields CASSQIAGESFKQYF.

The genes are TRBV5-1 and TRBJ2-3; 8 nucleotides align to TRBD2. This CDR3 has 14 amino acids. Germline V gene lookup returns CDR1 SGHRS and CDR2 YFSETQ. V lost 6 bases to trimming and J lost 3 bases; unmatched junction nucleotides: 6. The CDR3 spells CASMSGSRTDTQYF. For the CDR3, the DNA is TGCGCCAGCATGAGCGGGAGTAGAACAGATACGCAGTATTTT.

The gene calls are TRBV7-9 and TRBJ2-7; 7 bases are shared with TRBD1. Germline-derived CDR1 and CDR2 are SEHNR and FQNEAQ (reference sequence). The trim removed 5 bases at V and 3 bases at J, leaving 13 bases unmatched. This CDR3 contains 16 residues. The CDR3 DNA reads TGTGCCAGCAGCCTACCCATCCCGGGACAGTACTACGAGCAGTACTTC. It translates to CASSLPIPGQYYEQYF.

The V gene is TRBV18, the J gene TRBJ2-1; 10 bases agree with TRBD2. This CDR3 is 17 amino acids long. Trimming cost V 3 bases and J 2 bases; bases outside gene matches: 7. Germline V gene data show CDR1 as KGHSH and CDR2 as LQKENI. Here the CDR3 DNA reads TGTGCCAGCTCACCGGGGACTAGCGCCTCCCCCTACAATGAGCAGTTCTTC. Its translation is CASSPGTSASPYNEQFF.

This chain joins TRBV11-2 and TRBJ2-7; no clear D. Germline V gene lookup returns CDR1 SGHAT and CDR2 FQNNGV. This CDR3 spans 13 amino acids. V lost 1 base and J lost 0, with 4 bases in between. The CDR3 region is CASSLGSSYEQYF. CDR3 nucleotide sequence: TGTGCCAGCAGCTTAGGGAGCTCCTACGAGCAGTACTTC.

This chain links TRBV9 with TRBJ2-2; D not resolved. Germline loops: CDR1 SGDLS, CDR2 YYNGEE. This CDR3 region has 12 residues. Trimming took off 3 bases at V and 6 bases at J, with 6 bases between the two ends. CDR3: CASSAGPGELFF. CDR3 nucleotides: TGTGCCAGCAGCGCAGGCCCCGGGGAGCTGTTTTTT.

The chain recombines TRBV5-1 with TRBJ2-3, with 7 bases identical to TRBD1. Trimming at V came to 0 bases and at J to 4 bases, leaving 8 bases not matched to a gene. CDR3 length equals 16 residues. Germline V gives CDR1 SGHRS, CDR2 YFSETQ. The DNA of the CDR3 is TGCGCCAGCAGCTTGGGACAGGGTTGGGCGGCAGATACGCAGTATTTT. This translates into CASSLGQGWAADTQYF. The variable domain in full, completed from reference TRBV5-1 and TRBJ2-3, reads KAGVTQTPRYLIKTRGQQVTLSCSPISGHRSVSWYQQTPGQGLQFLFEYFSETQRNKGNFPGRFSGRQFSNSRSEMNVSTLELGDSALYLCASSLGQGWAADTQYFGPGTRLTVL.

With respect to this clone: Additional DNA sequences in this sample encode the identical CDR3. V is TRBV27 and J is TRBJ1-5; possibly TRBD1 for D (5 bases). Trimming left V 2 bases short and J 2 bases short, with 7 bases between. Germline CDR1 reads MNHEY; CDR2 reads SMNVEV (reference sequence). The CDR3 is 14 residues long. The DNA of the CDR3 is TGTGCCAGCAGTTTACAGGGCGGCAATCAGCCCCAGCATTTT. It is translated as CASSLQGGNQPQHF.

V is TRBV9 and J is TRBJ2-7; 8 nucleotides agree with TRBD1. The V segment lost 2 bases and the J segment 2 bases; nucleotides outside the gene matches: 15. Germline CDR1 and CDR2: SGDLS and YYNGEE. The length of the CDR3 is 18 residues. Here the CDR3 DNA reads TGTGCCAGCAGCGTCGGGACAGGAACTTCGTATACGCCCTACGAGCAGTACTTC. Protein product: CASSVGTGTSYTPYEQYF.

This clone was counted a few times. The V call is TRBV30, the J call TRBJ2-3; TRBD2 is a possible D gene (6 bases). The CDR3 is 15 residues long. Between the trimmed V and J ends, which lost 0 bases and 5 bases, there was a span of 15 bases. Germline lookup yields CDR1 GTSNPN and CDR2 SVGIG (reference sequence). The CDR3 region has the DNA TGTGCCTGGAGTGTCGGGGGAGGAGGTAGAGATACGCAGTATTTT. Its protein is CAWSVGGGGRDTQYF.

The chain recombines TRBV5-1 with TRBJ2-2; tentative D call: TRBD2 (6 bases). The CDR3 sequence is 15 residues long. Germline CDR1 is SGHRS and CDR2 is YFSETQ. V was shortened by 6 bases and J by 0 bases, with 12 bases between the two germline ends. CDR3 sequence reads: CASTEGPPNTGELFF. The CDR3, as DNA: TGCGCCAGCACGGAGGGCCCCCCGAACACCGGGGAGCTGTTTTTT.

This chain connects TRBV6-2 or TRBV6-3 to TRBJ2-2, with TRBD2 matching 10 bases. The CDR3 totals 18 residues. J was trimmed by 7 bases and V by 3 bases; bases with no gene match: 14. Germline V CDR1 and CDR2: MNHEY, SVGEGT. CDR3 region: CASSYRSPSGRLNGELFF. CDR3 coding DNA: TGTGCCAGCAGTTATCGGTCCCCTAGCGGGAGATTAAACGGGGAGCTGTTTTTT.

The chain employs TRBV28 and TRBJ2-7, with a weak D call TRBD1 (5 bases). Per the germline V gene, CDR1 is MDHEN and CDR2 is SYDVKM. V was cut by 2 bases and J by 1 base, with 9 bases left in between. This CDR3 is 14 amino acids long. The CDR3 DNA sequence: TGTGCCAGCAGTTTACCGGACATTTCCTACGAGCAGTACTTC. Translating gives CASSLPDISYEQYF.

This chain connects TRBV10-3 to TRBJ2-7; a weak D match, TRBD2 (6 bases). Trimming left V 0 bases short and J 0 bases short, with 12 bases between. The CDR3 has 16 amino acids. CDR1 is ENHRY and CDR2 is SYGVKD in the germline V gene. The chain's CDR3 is CAISESEGRSSYEQYF. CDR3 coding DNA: TGTGCCATCAGTGAGTCGGAGGGGCGGAGCTCCTACGAGCAGTACTTC.

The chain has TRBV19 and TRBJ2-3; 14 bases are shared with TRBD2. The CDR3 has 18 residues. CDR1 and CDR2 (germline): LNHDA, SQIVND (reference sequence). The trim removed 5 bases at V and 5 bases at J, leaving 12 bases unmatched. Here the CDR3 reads CASSPGLGTSGSQDTQYF. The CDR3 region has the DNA TGTGCCAGTAGTCCTGGCCTCGGGACTAGCGGGAGTCAAGATACGCAGTATTTT. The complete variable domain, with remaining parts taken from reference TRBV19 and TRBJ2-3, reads DGGITQSPKYLFRKEGQNVTLSCEQNLNHDAMYWYRQDPGQGLRLIYYSQIVNDFQKGDIAEGYSVSREKKESFPLTVTSAQKNPTAFYLCASSPGLGTSGSQDTQYFGPGTRLTVL.

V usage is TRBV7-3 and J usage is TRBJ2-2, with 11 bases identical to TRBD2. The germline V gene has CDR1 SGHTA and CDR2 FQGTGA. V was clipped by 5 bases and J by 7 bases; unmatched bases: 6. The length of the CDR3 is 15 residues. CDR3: CASSRSGRAGGELFF. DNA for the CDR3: TGTGCCAGCAGCCGTAGCGGGAGGGCCGGCGGGGAGCTGTTTTTT.

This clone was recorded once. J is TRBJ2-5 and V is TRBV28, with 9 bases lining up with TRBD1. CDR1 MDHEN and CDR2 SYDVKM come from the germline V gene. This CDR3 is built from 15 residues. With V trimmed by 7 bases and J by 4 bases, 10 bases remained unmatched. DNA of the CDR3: TGTGCCAGCACCTCCCCGGGACAGGGAAGAGAGACCCAGTACTTC. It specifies CASTSPGQGRETQYF.